This T cell receptor beta chain stems from a study of blood T cells in healthy people across ages. Study in general: Capture via template switching afforded approximately one barcoded beta molecule per two T cells. Study findings and constraints: Those diversity estimates obtained from one million T cells were thought to be underestimates.

Concerning this clonotype itself: Antigen specificity is unknown.

The V gene lost 5 bases and the J gene lost 1 base, with 15 bases spanning the gap. CDR1 is SGHVS and CDR2 is FQNEAQ in the germline V gene. This CDR3 is built from 15 residues. PCR was performed a second time for about 7 to 11 cycles using a sample-barcoded 5' primer and a J-beta primer mix. Every cDNA molecule carried a tag from a template-switch adaptor bearing 12 random nucleotides. TCRdb ran MiXCR on the 5' RACE reads and lists one entry per CDR3 protein. The sample yields approximately 800,000 distinct CDR3 sequences, 25% seen once. These data also formed part of another study, on T cells of mothers and their children. From that paper: Three healthy Caucasian mothers and their six children donated.

Sequenced input: blood. The chain carries TRBV7-8 and TRBJ2-7; D perhaps matches TRBD1 (5 bases). The receptor was isolated from a boy aged 5 to 17 in good health. The CDR3, as DNA: TGTGCCAGCAGCCCAGAAGCAGGGCCTTCCTACGAGCAGTACTTC. Residues: CASSPEAGPSYEQYF.